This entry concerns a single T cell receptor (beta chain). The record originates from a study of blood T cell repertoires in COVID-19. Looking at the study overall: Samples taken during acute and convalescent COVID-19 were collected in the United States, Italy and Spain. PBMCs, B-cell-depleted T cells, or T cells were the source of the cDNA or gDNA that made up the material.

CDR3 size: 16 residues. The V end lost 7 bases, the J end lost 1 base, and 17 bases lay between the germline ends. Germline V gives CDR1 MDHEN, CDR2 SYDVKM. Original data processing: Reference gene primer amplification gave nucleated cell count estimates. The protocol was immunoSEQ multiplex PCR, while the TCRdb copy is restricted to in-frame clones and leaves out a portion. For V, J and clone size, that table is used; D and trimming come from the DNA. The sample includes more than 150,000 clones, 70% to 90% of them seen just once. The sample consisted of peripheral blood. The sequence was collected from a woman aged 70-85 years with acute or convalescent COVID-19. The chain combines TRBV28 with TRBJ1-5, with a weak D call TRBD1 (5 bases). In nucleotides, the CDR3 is TGTGCCAGCACCCCGCAAGGGGAGGGAAGCAATCAGCCCCAGCATTTT. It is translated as CASTPQGEGSNQPQHF.